This TCR beta chain stems from a study of control samples from healthy donors and cancer patients. Germline V gene data show CDR1 as LNHDA and CDR2 as SQIVND (reference sequence). Trimming took 1 base from V and 0 from J, leaving 13 bases between them. The length of the CDR3 is 17 residues. Using immunoSEQ multiplex PCR, the repertoire was profiled, and TCRdb retains in-frame clones only, with some absent. The sample lists about 65,000 clones; less than 95% were seen once. The specimen was PBMCs. This sequence joins TRBV19 and TRBJ1-5, with a weak D call TRBD1 (5 bases). The sequence was collected from a woman aged 45 to 65 with colorectal cancer. CDR3 in amino acids: CASSIAGQEYSNQPQHF. CDR3 DNA: TGTGCCAGTAGTATAGCGGGGCAGGAATATAGCAATCAGCCCCAGCATTTT.